This T cell receptor beta chain came from a study of T cells expressing NK-cell markers (dated by TCRdb to the early 2020s). The study in broad terms: In sorted CD3+CD56+NKG2C+, CD3+CD56+NKG2C- and CD3+CD56-NKG2C+ T-cell subsets from eight donors, TCR beta-chain repertoires were profiled. Among the eight sequenced donors, only one was HCMV-seronegative, while the other seven were HCMV-seropositive. Libraries were sequenced as 2 x 150 bp reads on Illumina HiSeq 2000/2500, MiSeq or NextSeq. All eight donors whose samples were sequenced were randomly selected healthy volunteers, three of them men and five women.

Instrument used: Illumina HiSeq 2000. The TCR beta cDNA libraries were made using 5'RACE template switching, a step that added both a universal primer site and unique molecular identifiers. cDNA synthesis was primed from the TCR beta constant segment, followed by two successive PCR amplification steps. Under the source paper's analysis protocol: MIGEC was used to demultiplex reads and group reads by UMI, and MiTCR was used to assemble and quantify clonotypes. To exclude erroneous sequences, only TCR cDNA sequences supported by at least two reads were retained. The tcR package was used for downstream repertoire analysis, and clonotypes were matched between fractions using CDR3 nucleotide sequence together with V segment. Antigen specificity was annotated against VDJdb with VDJmatch, allowing one amino acid substitution in CDR3. Following TCRdb reprocessing, every CDR3 protein sequence forms one entry, and DNA is not provided. The V and J calls were determined by TCRdb, not by the authors. This sample's table lists 500,000 to 700,000 distinct CDR3 sequences. The biggest ten clones account for roughly 3.6% of the sample.

CDR1 and CDR2 are drawn from the germline V gene: SGHTA, FQGNSA. The CDR3 goes from the cysteine to the phenylalanine over 16 residues. Nucleotide data are not available. As concerns this clonotype: It lacks a known antigen.

Points the paper makes about the study in general: Whether the expanded NKG2C-expressing T cell clones were specific for HCMV antigens was left unclear. In several donors, the dominant CD3+CD56+NKG2C+ clonotypes were found to rank among the top 10 CD8+ clonotypes and to make up 1.0-7.0% of CD8+ T cells. Those dominant clonotypes were again the most abundant among CD3+CD56-NKG2C+ cells in a handful of donors, at about 25-65%.

HCMV-specific IgG was detected in serum with a commercial ELISA kit to determine HCMV serostatus. Ficoll density gradient centrifugation was used to isolate peripheral blood mononuclear cells from blood. This clonotype originated in a man between 18 and 35 years old in good health. Donor details come from another sample of the same person, matched by shared clones. The sample comprised blood T cells: a sorted CD56 or NKG2C T cell subset, CD4+ or CD8+ T cells, or bulk PBMC T cells (not recorded which). Rearrangement joined TRBV7-2 to TRBJ2-1; TCRdb lists TRBD1, though no DNA is available to test this call. The CDR3 reads CASSPGAGSSYNEQFF. Joined to the reference TRBV7-2 and TRBJ2-1 proteins, this CDR3 gives the full variable domain: GAGVSQSPSNKVTEKGKDVELRCDPISGHTALYWYRQSLGQGLEFLIYFQGNSAPDKSGLPSDRFSAERTGGSVSTLTIQRTQQEDSAVYLCASSPGAGSSYNEQFFGPGTRLTVL.